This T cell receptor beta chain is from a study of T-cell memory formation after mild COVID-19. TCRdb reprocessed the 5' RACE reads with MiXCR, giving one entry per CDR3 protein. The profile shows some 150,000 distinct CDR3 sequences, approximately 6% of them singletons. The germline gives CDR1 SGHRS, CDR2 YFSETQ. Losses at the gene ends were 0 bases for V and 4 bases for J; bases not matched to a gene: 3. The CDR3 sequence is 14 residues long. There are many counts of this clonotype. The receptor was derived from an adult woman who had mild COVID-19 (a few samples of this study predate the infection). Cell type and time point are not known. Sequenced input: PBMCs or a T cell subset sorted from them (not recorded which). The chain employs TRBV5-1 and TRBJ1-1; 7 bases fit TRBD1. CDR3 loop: CASSLGQGGTEAFF. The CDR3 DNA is TGCGCCAGCAGCTTGGGTCAGGGGGGCACTGAAGCTTTCTTT.